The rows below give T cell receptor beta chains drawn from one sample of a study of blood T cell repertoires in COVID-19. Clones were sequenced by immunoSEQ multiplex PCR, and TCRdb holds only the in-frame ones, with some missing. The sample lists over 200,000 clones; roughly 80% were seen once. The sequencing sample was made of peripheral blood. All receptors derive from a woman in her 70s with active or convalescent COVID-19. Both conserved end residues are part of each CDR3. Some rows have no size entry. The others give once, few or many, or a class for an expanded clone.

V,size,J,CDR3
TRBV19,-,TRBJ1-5,CASSIPTPNQPQHF
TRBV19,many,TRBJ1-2,CASSLFPHGQEYLFYTF
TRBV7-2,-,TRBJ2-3,CASSPQLAGGPDTQYF
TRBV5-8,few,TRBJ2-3,CASTKRGTDTQYF
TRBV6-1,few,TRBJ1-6,CASSERDRGSPLHF
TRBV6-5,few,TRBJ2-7,CASSLKTGDPYEQYF
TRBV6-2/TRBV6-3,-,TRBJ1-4,CASSRDSATNEKLFF
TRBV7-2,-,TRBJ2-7,CASSQTRGTYEQYF
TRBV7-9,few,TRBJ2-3,CASTQLSAGTGRTDTQYF
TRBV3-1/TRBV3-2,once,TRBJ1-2,CATSLGQGYGYTF
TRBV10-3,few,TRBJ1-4,CATGPVNEKLFF
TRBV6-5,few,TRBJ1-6,CASSQTYNSPLHF
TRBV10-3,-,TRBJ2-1,CAISESTGPYNEQFF
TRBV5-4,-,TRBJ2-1,CASSTQGPLSSYNEQFF
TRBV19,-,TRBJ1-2,CASSIGGGRGYTF
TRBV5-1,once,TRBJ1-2,CASSSQGGENGYTF
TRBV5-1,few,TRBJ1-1,CASSFMGQGNTEAFF
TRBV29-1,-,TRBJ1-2,CSGTGADYGYTF
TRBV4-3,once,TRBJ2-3,CASSPRGPDTQYF
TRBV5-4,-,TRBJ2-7,CASSLDGLAGSYEQYF
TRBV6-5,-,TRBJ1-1,CASNKIQGAEAFF
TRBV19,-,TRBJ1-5,CASSTTGGGNQPQHF
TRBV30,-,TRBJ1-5,CAWSRTNRDQPQHF
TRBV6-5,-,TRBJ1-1,CASSRRGEAFF
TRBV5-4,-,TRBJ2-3,CASSSPRLHTDTQYF
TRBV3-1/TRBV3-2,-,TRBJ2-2,CASSHLPGGNTGELFF
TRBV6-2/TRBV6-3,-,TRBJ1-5,CASSYRDSYDQPQHF
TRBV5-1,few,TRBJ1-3,CASSPGQLEPGNTIYF
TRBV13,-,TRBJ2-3,CASSTTGGRADTQYF
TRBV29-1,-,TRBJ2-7,CSVRLAGLPSEQYF
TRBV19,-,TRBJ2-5,CASSLRQGGGGETQYF
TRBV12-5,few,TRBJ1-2,CASGLALYPITGNGYTF
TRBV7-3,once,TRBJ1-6,CASSRTAYNSPLHF
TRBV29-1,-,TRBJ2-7,CSVEVGTSGYEQYF
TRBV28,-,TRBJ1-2,CASRDGGTSNYGYTF
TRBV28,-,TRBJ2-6,CASSPASGGSLSGANVLTF